The next 8 T cell receptor beta chains were all read from a single sample in a study of blood T cell repertoires in COVID-19. TCRdb's copy holds only in-frame clones and misses some; the assay was immunoSEQ multiplex PCR. Among nearly 80,000 clones listed, roughly four fifths were seen once. The sample consisted of peripheral blood. The receptors derive from a woman between 70 and 85 years old with acute or convalescent COVID-19.

V usage is TRBV9 and J usage is TRBJ2-1; 9 nucleotides match TRBD1. Germline CDR1 is SGDLS and CDR2 is YYNGEE. Trimming removed 0 bases from V and 6 bases from J; junction bases left unmatched: 7. This CDR3 has 16 residues. CDR3 residues: CASSVGGQGPPNEQFF. The CDR3 nucleotides are TGTGCCAGCAGCGTAGGAGGACAGGGGCCCCCCAATGAGCAGTTCTTC. Drawing the rest from reference TRBV9 and TRBJ2-1, the complete variable domain is DSGVTQTPKHLITATGQRVTLRCSPRSGDLSVYWYQQSLDQGLQFLIQYYNGEERAKGNILERFSAQQFPDLHSELNLSSLELGDSALYFCASSVGGQGPPNEQFFGPGTRLTVL.

The V and J genes are TRBV24-1 and TRBJ1-2, with D uncertain. The CDR3 sequence is 15 residues long. Germline-derived CDR1 and CDR2 are KGHDR and SFDVKD. V was shortened by 2 bases and J by 6 bases, with 15 bases between the two germline ends. The CDR3 DNA reads TGTGCCACCAGTGATTCCAGTGACATATTCAATGGCTACACCTTC. Its protein product is CATSDSSDIFNGYTF.

The chain employs TRBV30 and TRBJ1-5; perhaps TRBD1 as D (6 bases). The V end was cut by 3 bases, the J end by 6 bases, with 15 bases between. The CDR3 sequence is 14 residues long. CDR1 is GTSNPN and CDR2 is SVGIG in the germline V gene (reference sequence). CDR3 DNA: TGTGCCTGGAGGGGTACAGGGTCCGGTCAGCCCCAGCATTTT. Encoded protein: CAWRGTGSGQPQHF.

The chain employs TRBV30 and TRBJ1-2; weak D call: TRBD1 (5 bases). CDR1 is GTSNPN and CDR2 is SVGIG in the germline V gene (reference sequence). The V end was cut by 0 bases, the J end by 8 bases, with 16 bases between. This CDR3 spans 14 amino acids. The DNA of the CDR3 is TGTGCCTGGAGTGTAGGCGCAGGGTCGAAAGGCTACACCTTC. This translates into CAWSVGAGSKGYTF.

This chain joins TRBV14 and TRBJ1-3, with D possibly being TRBD1 (5 bases). The CDR3 runs 16 residues. Germline-derived CDR1 and CDR2 are SGHDN and FVKESK. Trimming stripped 3 bases from V and 2 bases from J, with 14 bases between. CDR3 sequence: CASSHLTVQTGNTIYF. CDR3 DNA: TGTGCCAGCAGCCACCTGACAGTTCAAACTGGAAACACCATATATTTT.

This chain links TRBV3-1 (or the pseudogene TRBV3-2) with TRBJ1-4; D is ambiguous. This CDR3 comprises 14 residues. The V end was cut by 1 base, the J end by 0 bases, with 3 bases between. In germline, CDR1 is LGHDT, CDR2 YNNKEL (reference sequence). The chain's CDR3 is CASSQGATNEKLFF. The DNA for the CDR3 is TGTGCCAGCAGCCAAGGAGCAACTAATGAAAAACTGTTTTTT.

The chain uses TRBV5-1 and TRBJ2-5, with 8 bases that match TRBD1. V was clipped by 4 bases and J by 5 bases; unmatched bases: 4. The CDR3 contains 13 residues. From germline, CDR1 is SGHRS and CDR2 YFSETQ. The CDR3 loop is CASSPRQGETQYF. CDR3 DNA sequence: TGCGCCAGCAGCCCCAGACAGGGGGAGACCCAGTACTTC.

This rearrangement joins TRBV19 to TRBJ1-6; 8 bases map to TRBD1. Trimming removed 5 bases from V and 16 bases from J; junction bases left unmatched: 10. The CDR3 runs 13 residues. Germline CDR1 and CDR2: LNHDA and SQIVND (reference sequence). The CDR3 is CASSETGQGWLHF. CDR3 nucleotides: TGTGCCAGTAGTGAAACTGGACAGGGCTGGCTCCACTTT.